These 9 T cell receptor beta chains share one sample of origin, sequenced in a study of blood T cell repertoires in COVID-19. Profiling relied on immunoSEQ multiplex PCR, and the TCRdb table lists in-frame clones only, not all of them. Among under 200,000 clones listed, about 90% were seen once. Sequencing input: peripheral blood. These receptors were taken from a young man with active or convalescent COVID-19.

The chain joins TRBV27 to TRBJ2-1, with 13 bases lining up with TRBD2. The CDR3 loop spans 16 amino acids. Trimming at V came to 4 bases and at J to 2 bases, leaving 2 bases not matched to a gene. From germline, CDR1 is MNHEY and CDR2 SMNVEV (reference sequence). CDR3 residues: CASSSLAGGAYNEQFF. Here the CDR3 DNA reads TGTGCCAGCAGTTCACTAGCGGGAGGGGCCTACAATGAGCAGTTCTTC.

The chain joins TRBV5-4 to TRBJ1-2; 9 bases match TRBD1. The V gene end was trimmed by 0 bases and the J gene end by 7 bases; junction bases not matched to a gene: 4. Per the germline V gene, CDR1 is SGHNT and CDR2 is YYREEE (reference sequence). The CDR3 has 14 amino acids. CDR3 loop: CASSLEQGARGYTF. DNA of the CDR3: TGTGCCAGCAGCTTGGAACAGGGGGCGCGTGGCTACACCTTC.

The chain has TRBV5-6 and TRBJ1-2; D is unclear. Germline CDR1 is SGHDT and CDR2 is YYEEEE. The V gene lost 0 bases and the J gene lost 4 bases, with 16 bases spanning the gap. The CDR3 runs 16 residues. Written as DNA, the CDR3 is TGTGCCAGCAGCTTGGATCCCGGTCCCCTCGCCTATGGCTACACCTTC. Translating gives CASSLDPGPLAYGYTF.

This chain joins TRBV7-2 and TRBJ2-1; 8 nucleotides line up with TRBD1. V gave up 0 bases and J gave up 4 bases; unmatched junction bases: 11. Germline V CDR1 and CDR2: SGHTA, FQGNSA. The CDR3 spans 18 residues. Here the CDR3 reads CASSLARRQGAIYNEQFF. The CDR3 nucleotides read TGTGCCAGCAGCTTAGCCCGGCGGCAGGGGGCGATATACAATGAGCAGTTCTTC.

The rearrangement links TRBV3-1 (or the pseudogene TRBV3-2) to TRBJ2-5, with 10 bases matching TRBD2. There are 15 residues in the CDR3. Looked up from germline, CDR1 is LGHDT and CDR2 is YNNKEL (reference sequence). V lost 4 bases and J lost 5; bases outside the gene matches: 7. The DNA of the CDR3 is TGTGCCAGCAGCCGTGGACTAGCGGATCGTGAGACCCAGTACTTC. It encodes CASSRGLADRETQYF.

The sample holds one count of this clone. The CDR3 coding sequence is TGTGCCAGCAGCTTACGTAACAGGGGGTATATGAACACTGAAGCTTTCTTT. Protein sequence: CASSLRNRGYMNTEAFF. The chain links TRBV11-2 to TRBJ1-1, with TRBD1 matching 8 bases. The CDR3 is 17 residues long. Germline CDR1 reads SGHAT; CDR2 reads FQNNGV. V shed 2 bases, J shed 0 bases, and the junction held 8 bases outside the gene matches.

This clone was counted only a few times. The J gene is TRBJ1-4, the V gene TRBV30; D not resolved. Germline CDR1 reads GTSNPN; CDR2 reads SVGIG (reference sequence). The CDR3 has 14 amino acids. V was clipped by 2 bases and J by 8 bases, with 15 bases between them. As DNA, the CDR3 is TGTGCCTGGAGTCCCCGCGGGTTAGGCGAAAAACTGTTTTTT. Translation: CAWSPRGLGEKLFF. Complete variable domain (other parts from reference TRBV30 and TRBJ1-4): SQTIHQWPATLVQPVGSPLSLECTVEGTSNPNLYWYRQAAGRGLQLLFYSVGIGQISSEVPQNLSASRPQDRQFILSSKKLLLSDSGFYLCAWSPRGLGEKLFFGSGTQLSVL.

This sequence joins TRBV11-3 and TRBJ2-2, with D possibly TRBD1 on 5 matching bases. CDR3 length: 17 amino acids. Trimming took off 0 bases at V and 3 bases at J, with 14 bases between the two ends. CDR1 SGHNT and CDR2 YENEEA come from the germline V gene. CDR3 in amino acids: CASSLDPGHGDTGELFF. Written as DNA, the CDR3 is TGTGCCAGCAGCTTAGATCCAGGGCATGGTGACACCGGGGAGCTGTTTTTT.

The chain is built from TRBV7-8 and TRBJ2-3; tentative D call: TRBD2 (6 bases). The CDR3 sequence is 14 residues long. The V end lost 2 bases, the J end lost 6 bases, and 12 bases lay between the germline ends. CDR1 and CDR2 from the germline V gene are SGHVS and FQNEAQ. CDR3: CASSLSGPVDTQYF. DNA of the CDR3: TGTGCCAGCAGCTTAAGCGGGCCCGTGGATACGCAGTATTTT.